A selection of T cell receptor beta chains follows, all from one sample in a study of blood T cell repertoires in COVID-19. The data were produced by immunoSEQ multiplex PCR, yet TCRdb's version contains in-frame clones alone and is incomplete. The sample carries 88,000 or so clones, 75% to 90% recorded once. The source material was peripheral blood. These receptors were taken from a man aged 55 to 70 with acute or convalescent COVID-19. CDR3s leave out the opening cysteine and the closing phenylalanine or tryptophan.

TRBV5-6,ASSRGTGWSSTDTQY
TRBV5-8,ASSLQANYGYT
TRBV10-3,AISDLTRTSEEDTGELF
TRBV4-1,ASSQDPGQSNSPLH
TRBV11-2,ASTGRDASEQF
TRBV9,ASSVDPGGNSPLH
TRBV30,AWTRIGQKNTEAF
TRBV6-4,ASRRDSASSYEQY
TRBV29-1,SVEGQGYEAF
TRBV25-1,ASSSGLAGGSYEQY
TRBV30,AWRTGNHQPQH